This TCR beta chain appears in the sequencing data of a study of cytomegalovirus exposure and HLA in healthy donors. Across the study: Sequencing of some 200 million T cells in an earlier analysis found 95 million to 120 million unique TCR beta sequences.

The primer mix had 60 Vbeta and 13 Jbeta primers. Profiled with immunoSEQ multiplex PCR; TCRdb holds only in-frame clones, not every one. The data hold 35,000 to 45,000 clones, with 50% observed a single time. Findings and caveats of the study: Among TCR beta chains of equal frequency, HLA-associated ones were more clonally expanded in a later analysis.

As regards this clone: The target antigen is unknown.

This CDR3 is built from 14 residues. CDR1 KGHSH and CDR2 LQKENI come from the germline V gene. Trimming took off 0 bases at V and 5 bases at J, with 10 bases between the two ends. The sequence was collected from a human donor in good health. Sequenced: PBMCs. The rearrangement uses TRBV18 and TRBJ1-1; D is perhaps TRBD1 (5 bases). The DNA of the CDR3 is TGTGCCAGCTCACCACCGGAGCAGGGTACTGAAGCTTTCTTT. Encoded protein: CASSPPEQGTEAFF.